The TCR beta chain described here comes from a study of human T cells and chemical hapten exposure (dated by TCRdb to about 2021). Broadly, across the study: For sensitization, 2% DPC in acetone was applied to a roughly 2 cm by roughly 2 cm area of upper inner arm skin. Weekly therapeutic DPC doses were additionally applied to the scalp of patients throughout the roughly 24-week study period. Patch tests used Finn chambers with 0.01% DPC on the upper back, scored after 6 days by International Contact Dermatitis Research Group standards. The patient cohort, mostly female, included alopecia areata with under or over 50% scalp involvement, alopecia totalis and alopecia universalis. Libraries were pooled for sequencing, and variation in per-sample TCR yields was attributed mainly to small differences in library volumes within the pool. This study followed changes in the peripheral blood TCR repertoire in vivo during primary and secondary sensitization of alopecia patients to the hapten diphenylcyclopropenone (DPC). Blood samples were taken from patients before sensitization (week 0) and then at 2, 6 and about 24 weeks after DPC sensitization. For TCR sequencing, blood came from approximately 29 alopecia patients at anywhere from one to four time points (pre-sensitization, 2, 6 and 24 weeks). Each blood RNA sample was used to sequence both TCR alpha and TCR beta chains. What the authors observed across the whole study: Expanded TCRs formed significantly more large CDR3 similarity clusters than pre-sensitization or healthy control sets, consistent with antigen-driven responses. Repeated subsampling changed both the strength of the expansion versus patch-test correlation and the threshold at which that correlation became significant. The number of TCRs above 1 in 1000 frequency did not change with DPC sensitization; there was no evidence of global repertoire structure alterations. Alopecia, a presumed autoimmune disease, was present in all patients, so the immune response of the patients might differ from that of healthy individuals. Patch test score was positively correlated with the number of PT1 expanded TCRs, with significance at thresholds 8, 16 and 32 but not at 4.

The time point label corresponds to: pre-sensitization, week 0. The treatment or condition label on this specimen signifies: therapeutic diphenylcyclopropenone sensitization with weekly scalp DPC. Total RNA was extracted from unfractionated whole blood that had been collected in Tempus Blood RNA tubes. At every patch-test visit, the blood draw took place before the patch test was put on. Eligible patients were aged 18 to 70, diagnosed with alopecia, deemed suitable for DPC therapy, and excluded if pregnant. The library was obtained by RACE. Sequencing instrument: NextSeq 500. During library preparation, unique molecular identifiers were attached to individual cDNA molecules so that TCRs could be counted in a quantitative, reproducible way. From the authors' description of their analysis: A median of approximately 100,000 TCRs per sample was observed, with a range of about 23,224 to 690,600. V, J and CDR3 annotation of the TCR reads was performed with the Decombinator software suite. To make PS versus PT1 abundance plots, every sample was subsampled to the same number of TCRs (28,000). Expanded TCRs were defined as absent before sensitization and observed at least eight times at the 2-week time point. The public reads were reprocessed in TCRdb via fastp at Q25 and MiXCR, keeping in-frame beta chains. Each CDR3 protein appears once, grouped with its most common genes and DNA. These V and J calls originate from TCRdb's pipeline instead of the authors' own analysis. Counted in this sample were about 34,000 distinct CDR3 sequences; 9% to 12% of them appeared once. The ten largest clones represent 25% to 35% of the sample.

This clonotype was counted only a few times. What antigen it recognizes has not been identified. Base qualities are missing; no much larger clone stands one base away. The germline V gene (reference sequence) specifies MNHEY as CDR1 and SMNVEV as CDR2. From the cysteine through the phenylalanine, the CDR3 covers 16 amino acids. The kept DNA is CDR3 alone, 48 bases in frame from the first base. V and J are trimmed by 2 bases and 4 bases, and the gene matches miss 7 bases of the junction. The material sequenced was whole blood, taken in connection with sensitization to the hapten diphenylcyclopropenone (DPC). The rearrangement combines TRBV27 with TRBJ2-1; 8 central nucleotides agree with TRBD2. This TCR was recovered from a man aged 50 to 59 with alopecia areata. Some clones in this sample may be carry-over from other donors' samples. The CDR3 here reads CASSLAPSGPYNEQFF. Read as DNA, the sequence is TGTGCCAGCAGTTTAGCGCCTAGCGGGCCGTACAATGAGCAGTTCTTC.